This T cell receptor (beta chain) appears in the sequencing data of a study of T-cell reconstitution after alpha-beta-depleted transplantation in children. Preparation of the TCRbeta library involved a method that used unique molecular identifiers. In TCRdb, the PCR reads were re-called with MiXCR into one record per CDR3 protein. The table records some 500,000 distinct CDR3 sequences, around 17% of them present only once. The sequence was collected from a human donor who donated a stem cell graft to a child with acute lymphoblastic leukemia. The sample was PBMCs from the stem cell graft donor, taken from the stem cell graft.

The CDR3 DNA follows: TGTGCCAGCAGTTTACGTCCGTGGGCAACTAATGAAAAACTGTTTTTT. Amino acid sequence: CASSLRPWATNEKLFF. This chain joins TRBV27 and TRBJ1-4; D is ambiguous. The CDR3 contains 16 residues. With 2 bases removed from V and 0 bases from J, the gap between germline ends came to 10 bases. The germline V gene has CDR1 MNHEY and CDR2 SMNVEV (reference sequence).